The sequence of this TCR beta chain was determined in a study of CD8 T cells in ankylosing spondylitis. Libraries for TCR beta were made by quantitative 5'-RACE with molecular barcodes. MiXCR, run by TCRdb on the 5' RACE reads, gives a single entry per CDR3 protein. The table includes 40,000 or so distinct CDR3 sequences, approximately 2.6% detected once. The table lists this clonotype with many counts. What it binds is unknown. Germline CDR1 and CDR2: SGDLS and YYNGEE. The V and J ends lost 4 bases and 6 bases, in that order; junction bases with no gene match: 8. CDR3 length: 14 amino acids. Study-wide findings and caveats: A TCR beta motif of fewer than ten highly homologous variants appeared characteristic of ankylosing spondylitis blood. Reportedly, significant enrichment of disease-linked clones occurred in matched ankylosing spondylitis synovial fluid. Clones linked with disease were CD8+ and fairly uncommon in the peripheral blood.

The clonotype was recovered from a male donor with ankylosing spondylitis or in good health (not recorded which). The rearrangement links TRBV9 to TRBJ2-7, with 9 bases fitting TRBD2. Sequencing was performed on blood, either unsorted or a sorted T cell fraction (not recorded which). The CDR3 coding sequence is TGTGCCAGCAGCTCAATAGCGGGAGCCTTCGAGCAGTACTTC. This encodes CASSSIAGAFEQYF.